These 11 T cell receptor beta chains came from one sample sequenced in a study of technical replicates of blood from several donors. This table comes from immunoSEQ multiplex PCR, and its TCRdb copy is limited to in-frame clones, with some not included. The sample carries 70,000 to 85,000 clones, 80% to 95% recorded once. The sample consisted of T cells isolated from PBMCs. The receptors here all came from a human donor in good health.

For this clone: A junction end diverges from the germline sequence, so it may reflect a read error. CDR3 protein: CASSLDTNTEAFF. The DNA for the CDR3 is TGTGCTAGCAGCTTAGACACCAACACTGAAGCTTTCTTT. V and J are TRBV7-7 and TRBJ1-1, with D unresolved. The CDR3 extends over 13 amino acids. CDR1 and CDR2 from the germline V gene are SSHAT and FNYEAQ (reference sequence). Together with reference TRBV7-7 and TRBJ1-1, the CDR3 gives the full variable domain: GAGVSQSPRYKVTKRGQDVTLRCDPISSHATLYWYQQALGQGPEFLTYFNYEAQPDKSGLPSDRFSAERPEGSISTLTIQRTEQRDSAMYRCASSLDTNTEAFFGQGTRLTVV.

The chain carries TRBV19 and TRBJ1-2; TRBD1 is a possible D gene (5 bases). This CDR3 has 14 residues. The germline V gene encodes CDR1 LNHDA and CDR2 SQIVND (reference sequence). Deletions cut 5 bases from V and 5 bases from J, with 15 bases between. The CDR3 region has the DNA TGTGCCAGTAGTTCTCCCACAGGTGGATATGGCTACACCTTC. Residues: CASSSPTGGYGYTF.

The chain couples TRBV6-5 to TRBJ2-1, with 9 bases fitting TRBD1. The CDR3 totals 14 residues. Trimming took 5 bases from V and 7 from J; bases not matched to a gene: 6. Germline V CDR1 and CDR2: MNHEY, SVGAGI. CDR3 in DNA: TGTGCCAGCAGTACCCGGACAGGGGAGAATGAGCAGTTCTTC. This gives the protein CASSTRTGENEQFF.

The V call is TRBV28, the J call TRBJ2-1; maybe TRBD2 (5 bases). The germline V gene has CDR1 MDHEN and CDR2 SYDVKM. The CDR3 extends over 15 amino acids. Trimming took 1 base from V and 9 from J, leaving 16 bases between them. The CDR3 DNA reads as TGTGCCAGCAGTTTATCGGGCCTTACCGCGGGTGAGCAGTTCTTC. Its translation is CASSLSGLTAGEQFF.

V gene TRBV5-6 combines with J gene TRBJ1-5; D ambiguous. V shed 1 base and J shed 6 bases, with 11 bases lying between them. This CDR3 comprises 14 residues. Germline V gives CDR1 SGHDT, CDR2 YYEEEE. The CDR3 region has the DNA TGTGCCAGCAGCTTGCGTTCGGGGAGTCAGCCCCAGCATTTT. Translation: CASSLRSGSQPQHF.

V and J are TRBV5-1 and TRBJ1-4; maybe TRBD1 (5 bases). The CDR3 extends over 16 amino acids. From germline, CDR1 is SGHRS and CDR2 YFSETQ. The V end was cut by 2 bases, the J end by 0 bases, with 11 bases between. CDR3 nucleotide sequence: TGCGCCAGCAGCTTCGGGGGGTCAGCAACTAATGAAAAACTGTTTTTT. Translated, it gives CASSFGGSATNEKLFF.

DNA for the CDR3: TGTGCCAGCAGTGACAGGGCCGGGGATGAAAAACTGTTTTTT. Translated: CASSDRAGDEKLFF. V and J are TRBV27 and TRBJ1-4; the match to TRBD1 covers 7 bases. The CDR3 has 14 amino acids. The trim removed 5 bases at V and 6 bases at J, leaving 6 bases unmatched. Germline-derived CDR1 and CDR2 are MNHEY and SMNVEV (reference sequence).

This clone was picked up one time. V and J are TRBV27 and TRBJ2-5, with 8 positions matching TRBD2. Per the germline V gene, CDR1 is MNHEY and CDR2 is SMNVEV (reference sequence). The CDR3 runs to 15 residues. With V trimmed by 6 bases and J by 1 base, 7 bases remained unmatched. In DNA, the CDR3 is TGTGCCAGCAGCCTAGCGGGCACTATCCAAGAGACCCAGTACTTC. Translation gives CASSLAGTIQETQYF.

V is TRBV27 and J is TRBJ1-1, with 7 nucleotides matching TRBD1. The CDR3 totals 16 residues. With V trimmed by 1 base and J by 1 base, 6 bases remained unmatched. The germline gives CDR1 MNHEY, CDR2 SMNVEV (reference sequence). CDR3 DNA: TGTGCCAGCAGTTTATACCCTGGGACAGAGAACACTGAAGCTTTCTTT. The encoded protein is CASSLYPGTENTEAFF.

The chain links TRBV11-2 to TRBJ1-1; no reliable D call. The V end was cut by 1 base, the J end by 3 bases, with 9 bases between. The CDR3 sequence is 14 residues long. Germline CDR1 SGHAT, CDR2 FQNNGV. CDR3 DNA: TGTGCCAGCAGCTTAGCGGGTCGGGACACTGAAGCTTTCTTT. It codes for CASSLAGRDTEAFF.

V is TRBV4-1 and J is TRBJ2-7; no clear D. CDR1 is MGHRA and CDR2 is YSYEKL in the germline V gene. This CDR3 has 14 amino acids. V was shortened by 3 bases and J by 4 bases, with 13 bases between the two germline ends. For the CDR3, the DNA is TGCGCCAGCAGCCAGCTTCTATCTCAATACGAGCAGTACTTC. Amino acids: CASSQLLSQYEQYF.